Below, 18 T cell receptor beta chains from the same sample are listed, as sequenced in a study of OX40 agonist ivuxolimab in advanced cancers. Assay used: immunoSEQ multiplex PCR; TCRdb lists only in-frame clones, some missing. The data show approximately 88,000 clones, with more than 70% seen just once and 0.25% to 0.35% held by the top ten. The sequencing here drew on CD4+ or CD8+ T cells sorted from blood, taken in a trial of the OX40 agonist ivuxolimab. The receptors were sampled from an adult with an advanced solid tumor such as melanoma, head and neck, liver or kidney cancer.

J is TRBJ2-1 and V is TRBV27, with D uncertain. With 5 bases removed from V and 0 bases from J, the gap between germline ends came to 8 bases. There are 14 residues in the CDR3. CDR1 is MNHEY, CDR2 SMNVEV, per germline (reference sequence). The chain's CDR3 is CASSIVRSYNEQFF. In nucleotides, the CDR3 is TGTGCCAGCAGTATAGTTCGCTCCTACAATGAGCAGTTCTTC.

In regard to this clone: Other DNA sequences of this sample code for an identical CDR3. V is TRBV19 and J is TRBJ2-7, with no clear D. Trimming removed 3 bases at V and 4 bases at J, with 10 bases between. This CDR3 is 13 amino acids long. CDR1 LNHDA and CDR2 SQIVND come from the germline V gene (reference sequence). The CDR3, as DNA: TGTGCCAGTAGTATGGGCAGGTCTTACGAGCAGTACTTC. This encodes CASSMGRSYEQYF.

This clone was seen only once. V usage is TRBV13 and J usage is TRBJ2-1; no definite D call. The CDR3 has 14 amino acids. Germline V gives CDR1 PRHDT, CDR2 FYEKMQ (reference sequence). The V and J ends lost 5 bases and 6 bases respectively, with 14 bases between them. The CDR3 DNA is TGTGCCAGCAGCGTCATGGCAAGGCTCAATGAGCAGTTCTTC. Residues: CASSVMARLNEQFF.

The rearrangement links TRBV19 to TRBJ1-2; possible D gene TRBD1, 5 bases. V was cut by 5 bases and J by 2 bases, with 9 bases left in between. There are 13 residues in the CDR3. Germline-derived CDR1 and CDR2 are LNHDA and SQIVND (reference sequence). CDR3 residues: CASSSDSNYGYTF. Here the CDR3 DNA reads TGTGCCAGTAGTTCCGACAGCAACTATGGCTACACCTTC.

The V and J genes are TRBV4-1 and TRBJ1-4, with D possibly TRBD1 on 6 matching bases. Germline CDR1 and CDR2: MGHRA and YSYEKL. The CDR3 contains 16 residues. V dropped 0 bases and J dropped 2 bases, with 10 bases sitting between them. The CDR3 loop reads CASSQEAGVTNEKLFF. In DNA, the CDR3 is TGCGCCAGCAGCCAAGAGGCAGGGGTGACTAATGAAAAACTGTTTTTT.

The chain has TRBV30 and TRBJ1-2; 9 bases match TRBD1. CDR1 GTSNPN and CDR2 SVGIG come from the germline V gene (reference sequence). The J segment lost 8 bases and the V segment lost 5 bases, leaving 9 bases of the junction unmatched. The CDR3 contains 13 residues. The CDR3 loop reads CAWSNTGGQGYTF. As DNA, the CDR3 is TGTGCCTGGTCAAATACAGGGGGCCAGGGCTACACCTTC.

This clone was detected once. The chain is built from TRBV11-2 and TRBJ2-4; a possible D gene is TRBD1 (7 bases). Trimming pared 6 bases from V and 4 bases from J, leaving 10 bases between. The CDR3 is 13 amino acids. Germline V lookup: CDR1 SGHAT, CDR2 FQNNGV. CDR3 nucleotides: TGTGCCAGCAGGGCGGGACAGAAAAACATTCAGTACTTC. Its protein is CASRAGQKNIQYF.

This chain links TRBV9 with TRBJ2-6; no definite D call. V lost 0 bases, J lost 2 bases, and 3 bases lay in between. CDR1 and CDR2 from the germline V gene are SGDLS and YYNGEE. The length of the CDR3 is 14 residues. CDR3 in amino acids: CASSVEPGANVLTF. CDR3 nucleotides: TGTGCCAGCAGCGTAGAACCTGGGGCCAACGTCCTGACTTTC.

This clone has only a few counts. V gene TRBV19 combines with J gene TRBJ2-5; 7 positions match TRBD2. This CDR3 contains 15 residues. Trimming removed 2 bases from V and 5 bases from J; junction bases left unmatched: 8. Germline CDR1 reads LNHDA; CDR2 reads SQIVND (reference sequence). The CDR3, as DNA: TGTGCCAGTAGTATACAGGGAGGGTATTCTGAGACCCAGTACTTC. The encoded protein is CASSIQGGYSETQYF.

J is TRBJ1-1 and V is TRBV7-9, with D possibly being TRBD1 (6 bases). CDR1 and CDR2 (germline): SEHNR, FQNEAQ (reference sequence). CDR3 size: 16 residues. V was clipped by 1 base and J by 2 bases, with 14 bases between them. CDR3 DNA sequence: TGTGCCAGCAGCTTAGGGCTTAGGGGGGCAAACACTGAAGCTTTCTTT. Translation: CASSLGLRGANTEAFF. Full variable domain (outside the CDR3, taken from reference TRBV7-9 and TRBJ1-1): DTGVSQNPRHKITKRGQNVTFRCDPISEHNRLYWYRQTLGQGPEFLTYFQNEAQLEKSRLLSDRFSAERPKGSFSTLEIQRTEQGDSAMYLCASSLGLRGANTEAFFGQGTRLTVV.

V is TRBV7-8 and J is TRBJ2-7; tentative D call: TRBD2 (6 bases). V lost 3 bases to trimming and J lost 6 bases, with 24 bases between them. This CDR3 comprises 17 residues. Germline-derived CDR1 and CDR2 are SGHVS and FQNEAQ. This chain's CDR3 is CASSFGTARRGKGEQYF. CDR3 nucleotide sequence: TGTGCCAGCAGCTTCGGGACCGCAAGGAGGGGTAAAGGCGAGCAGTACTTC.

This chain joins TRBV9 and TRBJ2-1; TRBD2 matches at 8 bases. Germline-derived CDR1 and CDR2 are SGDLS and YYNGEE. Trimming cost V 6 bases and J 1 base; bases outside gene matches: 12. The CDR3 spans 17 residues. CDR3 region: CASIPGGPGCSYNEQFF. As DNA, the CDR3 is TGTGCCAGCATCCCGGGGGGGCCAGGTTGTTCCTACAATGAGCAGTTCTTC.

The V gene is TRBV7-9, the J gene TRBJ1-1; no definite D call. The germline CDR1 and CDR2 sequences are SEHNR and FQNEAQ (reference sequence). Trimming stripped 5 bases from V and 1 base from J, with 11 bases between. The length of the CDR3 is 14 residues. Written as DNA, the CDR3 is TGTGCCAGCAGCAAGGCGGCAGCGAACACTGAAGCTTTCTTT. It codes for CASSKAAANTEAFF.

This chain joins TRBV15 and TRBJ2-7; D may be TRBD1 (5 bases). The CDR3 covers 15 residues. Germline values: CDR1 LNHNV, CDR2 YYDKDF (reference sequence). V gave up 0 bases and J gave up 1 base, with 10 bases separating them. The CDR3 DNA reads TGTGCCACCAGCAGAGAGGTGGGGCCTTCCTACGAGCAGTACTTC. Residues: CATSREVGPSYEQYF. The full variable domain, in which reference TRBV15 and TRBJ2-7 provide the parts outside the CDR3, is DAMVIQNPRYQVTQFGKPVTLSCSQTLNHNVMYWYQQKSSQAPKLLFHYYDKDFNNEADTPDNFQSRRPNTSFCFLDIRSPGLGDTAMYLCATSREVGPSYEQYFGPGTRLTVT.

The chain recombines TRBV10-3 with TRBJ1-2; D is unclear. CDR3 length: 18 residues. Germline CDR1 ENHRY, CDR2 SYGVKD. V gave up 1 base and J gave up 4 bases, with 22 bases separating them. CDR3 sequence: CAISEFGRRTEIFYGYTF. The CDR3 nucleotides read TGTGCCATCAGTGAGTTCGGAAGGCGGACCGAAATCTTCTATGGCTACACCTTC.

The chain links TRBV27 to TRBJ2-6; no firm D call. This CDR3 comprises 15 residues. In germline, CDR1 is MNHEY, CDR2 SMNVEV (reference sequence). Trimming pared 2 bases from V and 2 bases from J, leaving 7 bases between. CDR3 in DNA: TGTGCCAGCAGTTTACTGGCTACTGGGGCCAACGTCCTGACTTTC. It specifies CASSLLATGANVLTF. The full variable domain, completed using reference TRBV27 and TRBJ2-6, is EAQVTQNPRYLITVTGKKLTVTCSQNMNHEYMSWYRQDPGLGLRQIYYSMNVEVTDKGDVPEGYKVSRKEKRNFPLILESPSPNQTSLYFCASSLLATGANVLTFGAGSRLTVL.

The V and J genes are TRBV7-6 and TRBJ2-7; weak D call: TRBD1 (5 bases). The CDR3 has 15 amino acids. The V and J ends lost 1 base and 2 bases respectively, with 12 bases between them. The germline V gene encodes CDR1 SGHVS and CDR2 FNYEAQ. CDR3 protein: CASSLGVGATYEQYF. The CDR3 nucleotides are TGTGCCAGCAGCTTAGGTGTAGGGGCCACCTACGAGCAGTACTTC.

The chain employs TRBV11-1 and TRBJ2-7, with 7 bases fitting TRBD2. CDR1 is SGHAT, CDR2 FQDESV, per germline (reference sequence). Trimming cost V 0 bases and J 2 bases; bases outside gene matches: 4. The CDR3 spans 15 residues. CDR3 in amino acids: CASSLAGGSAYEQYF. The CDR3, as DNA: TGTGCCAGCAGCTTAGCGGGGGGGAGCGCCTACGAGCAGTACTTC.